The 13 T cell receptor beta chains below all came from one sample that was sequenced in a study of blood T cells in healthy people across ages. Then a second PCR, running about 6 to 12 cycles, was carried out with a sample-barcoded 5' primer and a J-beta primer mix. Each CDR3 protein gets one entry after TCRdb re-called the 5' RACE reads with MiXCR. Altogether about 900,000 distinct CDR3 sequences are present, around 68% being singletons, with the ten largest covering around 30%. The sequencing sample was made of blood. Source of these receptors: a man aged 25 to 40 in good health.

The rearrangement links TRBV28 to TRBJ1-4, with a possible D match to TRBD1 (6 bases). CDR1 is MDHEN and CDR2 is SYDVKM in the germline V gene. The CDR3 sequence is 14 residues long. Trimming stripped 5 bases from V and 6 bases from J, with 13 bases between. CDR3 coding DNA: TGTGCCAGCAGTCCGGGACATTCGGATGAAAAACTGTTTTTT. Amino acid sequence: CASSPGHSDEKLFF.

Here the CDR3 DNA reads TGCAGCGTGGGGGGGGTAAGCGGGGGCTACAATGAGCAGTTCTTC. Encoded protein: CSVGGVSGGYNEQFF. The chain carries TRBV29-1 and TRBJ2-1; 8 nucleotides agree with TRBD2. The J segment lost 3 bases and the V segment lost 6 bases, leaving 10 bases of the junction unmatched. The CDR3 totals 15 residues. Germline assignment: CDR1 SQVTM and CDR2 ANQGSEA.

The J gene is TRBJ1-5, the V gene TRBV20-1; D is ambiguous. Germline CDR1 reads DFQATT; CDR2 reads SNEGSKA (reference sequence). V dropped 6 bases and J dropped 0 bases, with 15 bases sitting between them. CDR3 length: 15 amino acids. The CDR3 reads CSARDGQFSNQPQHF. As DNA, the CDR3 is TGCAGTGCCCGGGATGGGCAATTTAGCAATCAGCCCCAGCATTTT.

The chain recombines TRBV20-1 with TRBJ2-7; 9 bases match TRBD1. This CDR3 has 14 amino acids. CDR1 and CDR2 (germline): DFQATT, SNEGSKA (reference sequence). Trimming cost V 5 bases and J 3 bases; bases outside gene matches: 8. The CDR3 spells CSAPSGTGHYEQYF. As DNA, the CDR3 is TGCAGTGCTCCCTCGGGGACAGGGCACTACGAGCAGTACTTC.

This clonotype was recorded a few times. The junction differs from germline at one of its ends, possibly a read error. This chain connects TRBV7-7 to TRBJ2-1, with 7 bases matching TRBD2. The CDR3 contains 14 residues. Germline V CDR1 and CDR2: SSHAT, FNYEAQ (reference sequence). CDR3 nucleotides: TGTGCTAGCAGCCCGCGGGGGACCTACAATGAGCAGTTCTTC. The encoded protein is CASSPRGTYNEQFF.

In this sample, this clonotype turned up a few times. This chain uses TRBV6-5 with TRBJ2-4; TRBD1 or TRBD2 may be the D gene (5 bases each). The assigned J gene may be wrong: the sequence end matches TRBJ2-7 better. Per the germline V gene, CDR1 is MNHEY and CDR2 is SVGAGI. The CDR3 is 13 amino acids. The CDR3 coding sequence is TGTGCCAGCAGTGTAGGGTGGGGGTACGAGCAGTACTTC. Encoded protein: CASSVGWGYEQYF.

The chain couples TRBV20-1 to TRBJ2-1, with 8 bases that match TRBD2. The germline CDR1 and CDR2 sequences are DFQATT and SNEGSKA (reference sequence). The length of the CDR3 is 16 residues. V lost 0 bases to trimming and J lost 4 bases; unmatched junction nucleotides: 8. CDR3 in amino acids: CSARDLRGGRYNEQFF. CDR3 coding DNA: TGCAGTGCTAGAGATCTCCGGGGGGGGCGATACAATGAGCAGTTCTTC.

Only a few counts were recorded for this clonotype. CDR3 loop: CASSLATRKQETQYF. The DNA of the CDR3 is TGCGCCAGCAGCTTGGCGACACGAAAGCAAGAGACCCAGTACTTC. The J gene is TRBJ2-5, the V gene TRBV5-1, with D unresolved. V lost 0 bases and J 2 bases, leaving 11 bases between the germline ends. CDR1 SGHRS and CDR2 YFSETQ come from the germline V gene. This CDR3 comprises 15 residues.

The chain joins TRBV2 to TRBJ1-6; a weak D match, TRBD1 (6 bases). Germline V CDR1 and CDR2: SNHLY, FYNNEI. CDR3 length: 14 residues. V lost 8 bases to trimming and J lost 6 bases, with 14 bases between them. For the CDR3, the DNA is TGTGCCAGCGGAACAGGGAGGAGTAATTCACCCCTCCACTTT. It codes for CASGTGRSNSPLHF.

This rearrangement joins TRBV27 to TRBJ2-3, with 9 bases lining up with TRBD2. V trimming: 5 bases; J trimming: 0 bases; junction bases outside the gene matches: 12. This CDR3 comprises 18 residues. Per germline, CDR1 MNHEY and CDR2 SMNVEV (reference sequence). The CDR3: CASSLLTSGPLSTDTQYF. For the CDR3, the DNA is TGTGCCAGCAGTCTCCTGACTAGCGGCCCGCTCAGCACAGATACGCAGTATTTT.

The chain is built from TRBV12-3 or TRBV12-4 and TRBJ2-5; 7 bases match TRBD1. The CDR3 is 14 residues long. V shed 6 bases, J shed 2 bases, and the junction held 6 bases outside the gene matches. The chain's CDR3 is CASSSLGQQETQYF. CDR3 nucleotide sequence: TGTGCCAGCAGCAGCCTGGGACAGCAAGAGACCCAGTACTTC.

V gene TRBV7-7 combines with J gene TRBJ2-1; possibly TRBD1 for D (5 bases). The CDR3 has 14 amino acids. Germline CDR1 SSHAT, CDR2 FNYEAQ (reference sequence). The V end lost 5 bases, the J end lost 9 bases, and 17 bases lay between the germline ends. CDR3 sequence reads: CASSPQGPPAEQFF. The CDR3 bases are TGTGCCAGCAGCCCCCAGGGTCCCCCCGCTGAGCAGTTCTTC.

This clonotype was recorded once. V usage is TRBV14 and J usage is TRBJ2-7; 10 nucleotides match TRBD1. CDR3 length equals 16 residues. The ends lost 4 bases at V and 4 bases at J; junction bases unmatched: 10. Germline CDR1 SGHDN, CDR2 FVKESK. The CDR3 region has the DNA TGTGCCAGCAGCCTTCGACCGGGACAGGGGAGGTACGAGCAGTACTTC. Translated: CASSLRPGQGRYEQYF.